The 16 T cell receptor beta chains reported below all come from one sample, sequenced in a study of cytomegalovirus exposure and HLA in healthy donors. Primers for the PCR totalled 60 Vbeta and 13 Jbeta. The assay was immunoSEQ multiplex PCR, and TCRdb's table has in-frame clones only and misses some. The sample holds some 110,000 clones, around a tenth seen once. The material sequenced was PBMCs. These receptors came from a man aged 30-40 years in good health and CMV-seronegative.

The chain couples TRBV30 to TRBJ2-2, with D uncertain. CDR1 GTSNPN and CDR2 SVGIG come from the germline V gene (reference sequence). With 2 bases removed from V and 4 bases from J, the gap between germline ends came to 17 bases. The CDR3 length is 16 residues. CDR3 loop: CAWSTTYPTTTGELFF. The CDR3 DNA reads TGTGCCTGGAGTACGACCTACCCAACTACCACCGGGGAGCTGTTTTTT. The full variable domain, in which reference TRBV30 and TRBJ2-2 provide the parts outside the CDR3, is SQTIHQWPATLVQPVGSPLSLECTVEGTSNPNLYWYRQAAGRGLQLLFYSVGIGQISSEVPQNLSASRPQDRQFILSSKKLLLSDSGFYLCAWSTTYPTTTGELFFGEGSRLTVL.

The gene calls are TRBV19 and TRBJ1-1; D unclear. Germline V lookup: CDR1 LNHDA, CDR2 SQIVND (reference sequence). The CDR3 consists of 12 residues. Trimming stripped 5 bases from V and 7 bases from J, with 11 bases between. As DNA, the CDR3 is TGTGCCAGTAGTCGCGGAGTGGTTGAAGCTTTCTTT. It codes for CASSRGVVEAFF.

V usage is TRBV15 and J usage is TRBJ1-1, with 9 bases identical to TRBD1. Germline V gives CDR1 LNHNV, CDR2 YYDKDF (reference sequence). The CDR3 spans 18 residues. Unmatched junction bases numbered 10, after V lost 1 base and J lost 1 base. Written as DNA, the CDR3 is TGTGCCACCAGCAGAGGGGGACAGGGCCTTACGAGGAACACTGAAGCTTTCTTT. Amino acid sequence: CATSRGGQGLTRNTEAFF.

This clone was recorded a few times. The rearrangement joins TRBV11-2 to TRBJ2-2; D ambiguous. With 1 base removed from V and 6 bases from J, the gap between germline ends came to 9 bases. This CDR3 is built from 14 residues. Germline CDR1 is SGHAT and CDR2 is FQNNGV. CDR3 nucleotides: TGTGCCAGCAGCTTAGTGGCAGGTCCCGGGGAGCTGTTTTTT. Protein product: CASSLVAGPGELFF.

The chain is built from TRBV30 and TRBJ2-5; a possible D gene is TRBD2 (6 bases). TRBJ2-7 matches the DNA end more closely, so the J call is doubtful. Germline CDR1 reads GTSNPN; CDR2 reads SVGIG (reference sequence). The CDR3 spans 13 residues. The CDR3 here is CAYEPGDSYEQYF. The CDR3 bases are TGTGCATACGAGCCGGGGGACTCCTACGAGCAGTACTTC.

The rearrangement uses TRBV6-1 and TRBJ2-3; 7 nucleotides line up with TRBD2. The V gene's germline CDR1 is MNHNS and CDR2 SASEGT. V shed 8 bases and J 4 bases; nucleotides not matched to a gene: 12. The CDR3 has 15 amino acids. The CDR3 region has the DNA TGTGCCAGCGGGGGGGTAGGCCATGGCGCAGATACGCAGTATTTT. Translated: CASGGVGHGADTQYF.

The chain is built from TRBV5-6 and TRBJ2-5, with D unclear. The V end was cut by 4 bases, the J end by 1 base, with 2 bases between. Germline V gene sequence: CDR1 SGHDT, CDR2 YYEEEE. This CDR3 is built from 11 residues. The CDR3 DNA reads TGTGCCAGCAGCCTCCAAGAGACCCAGTACTTC. This sequence encodes CASSLQETQYF.

This clone was found a few times. This sequence joins TRBV11-2 and TRBJ2-7, with 10 bases identical to TRBD2. CDR3 length: 14 amino acids. Trimming removed 5 bases from V and 2 bases from J; junction bases left unmatched: 3. CDR1 SGHAT and CDR2 FQNNGV come from the germline V gene. The CDR3 nucleotides are TGTGCCAGCAGCCCTACTAGCGGGGCCTACGAGCAGTACTTC. It yields the protein CASSPTSGAYEQYF.

In its sample, this clone was seen a few times. This chain connects TRBV5-8 to TRBJ2-1; 10 bases fit TRBD2. The J segment lost 6 bases and the V segment lost 4 bases, leaving 7 bases of the junction unmatched. The CDR3 sequence is 15 residues long. Germline V gene sequence: CDR1 SGHTS, CDR2 YDEGEE. CDR3 amino acids: CASSPAGLAINEQFF. The CDR3 bases are TGTGCCAGCAGCCCGGCGGGACTAGCGATCAATGAGCAGTTCTTC.

There are a few counts of this clone. The rearrangement links TRBV6-1 to TRBJ1-6; possibly TRBD1 for D (5 bases). V was pared by 3 bases and J by 10 bases, with 10 bases between. The CDR3 runs to 13 residues. CDR1 and CDR2 (germline): MNHNS, SASEGT. DNA of the CDR3: TGTGCCAGCAGTGACCAGGGCAGATCACCCCTCCACTTT. Its translation is CASSDQGRSPLHF.

The chain employs TRBV28 and TRBJ1-5, with 9 nucleotides matching TRBD1. CDR3 length: 15 amino acids. CDR1 and CDR2 from the germline V gene are MDHEN and SYDVKM. J gave up 1 base and V 7 bases, and 5 bases lay outside the gene matches. CDR3 residues: CASNTGQGSNQPQHF. CDR3 in DNA: TGTGCCAGCAATACGGGACAGGGAAGCAATCAGCCCCAGCATTTT.

This clone was counted a few times. The J gene is TRBJ1-5, the V gene TRBV30; tentatively, D is TRBD1 (5 bases). The CDR3 covers 13 residues. V dropped 1 base and J dropped 2 bases, with 6 bases sitting between them. Looked up from germline, CDR1 is GTSNPN and CDR2 is SVGIG (reference sequence). This CDR3 is CAWSGRGNQPQHF. The CDR3 DNA reads as TGTGCCTGGAGTGGCAGGGGCAATCAGCCCCAGCATTTT.

V and J are TRBV9 and TRBJ2-7; TRBD1 agrees at 9 bases. Germline V gene sequence: CDR1 SGDLS, CDR2 YYNGEE. The CDR3 loop spans 15 amino acids. The V gene end was trimmed by 4 bases and the J gene end by 5 bases; junction bases not matched to a gene: 10. CDR3 sequence reads: CASSSGDRVFNEQYF. The CDR3 bases are TGTGCCAGCAGCTCGGGGGACAGGGTGTTCAACGAGCAGTACTTC.

This clone showed up just a few times. This chain joins TRBV6-5 and TRBJ2-3; a possible D gene is TRBD2 (6 bases). Germline loops: CDR1 MNHEY, CDR2 SVGAGI. This CDR3 contains 15 residues. V lost 6 bases, J lost 5 bases, and 18 bases lay in between. CDR3 amino acids: CASSLGLSGGDTQYF. CDR3 nucleotide sequence: TGTGCCAGCAGCCTCGGACTAAGTGGGGGAGATACGCAGTATTTT.

This clone was recorded a few times. The genes are TRBV25-1 and TRBJ2-3, with D hard to call. This CDR3 spans 13 amino acids. Germline CDR1 is MGHDK and CDR2 is SYGVNS. Trimming cost V 5 bases and J 6 bases, with 12 bases left between them. DNA for the CDR3: TGTGCCAGCAGTCTGACTTCTTCGGATACGCAGTATTTT. Translating it yields CASSLTSSDTQYF.

V is TRBV29-1 and J is TRBJ1-2; possible D gene TRBD1, 6 bases. Germline V gene sequence: CDR1 SQVTM, CDR2 ANQGSEA. Trimming left V 6 bases short and J 4 bases short, with 9 bases between. The CDR3 length is 11 residues. CDR3 nucleotides: TGCAGCGTAGGGGGTACCTATGGCTACACCTTC. Amino acid sequence: CSVGGTYGYTF.